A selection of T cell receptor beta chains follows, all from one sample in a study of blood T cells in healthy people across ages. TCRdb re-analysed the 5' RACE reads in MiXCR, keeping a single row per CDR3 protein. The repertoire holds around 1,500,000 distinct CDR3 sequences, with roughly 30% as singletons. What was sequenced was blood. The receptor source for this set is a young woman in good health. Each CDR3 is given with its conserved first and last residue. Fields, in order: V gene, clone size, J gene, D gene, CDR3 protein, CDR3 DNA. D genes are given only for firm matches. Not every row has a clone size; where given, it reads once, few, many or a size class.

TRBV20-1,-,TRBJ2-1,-,CSASTGPYNEQFF,TGCAGTGCTAGCACCGGCCCCTACAATGAGCAGTTCTTC
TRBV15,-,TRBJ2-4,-,CATSNRKMAKNIQYF,TGTGCCACCAGCAATCGTAAGATGGCCAAAAACATTCAGTACTTC
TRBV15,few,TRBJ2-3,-,CATSRAGASTDTQYF,TGTGCCACCAGCAGAGCGGGGGCTAGCACAGATACGCAGTATTTT
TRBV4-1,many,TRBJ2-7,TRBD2,CASSQGGLAGEQYF,TGCGCCAGCAGCCAAGGGGGACTAGCGGGAGAGCAGTACTTC
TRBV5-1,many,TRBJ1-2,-,CASSLQQPANYGYTF,TGCGCCAGCAGCTTGCAACAACCAGCTAACTATGGCTACACCTTC
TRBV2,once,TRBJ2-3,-,CASLGMRPTDTQYF,TGTGCCAGCCTCGGTATGCGCCCCACAGATACGCAGTATTTT
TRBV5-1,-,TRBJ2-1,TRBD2,CASSKLAGGPSSYNGQFF,TGCGCCAGCAGCAAACTAGCGGGGGGGCCGAGTAGCTACAATGGGCAGTTCTTC
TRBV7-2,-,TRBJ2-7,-,CASSLAVLEGHEQYF,TGTGCCAGCAGCTTAGCCGTGCTAGAAGGGCACGAGCAGTACTTC
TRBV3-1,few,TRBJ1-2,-,CASSQTQGQGGYTF,TGTGCCAGCAGCCAGACACAGGGTCAGGGAGGCTACACCTTC
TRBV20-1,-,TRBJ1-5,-,CSAGGQYSNQPQHF,TGCAGTGCTGGGGGGCAATATAGCAATCAGCCCCAGCATTTT
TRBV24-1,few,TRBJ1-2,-,CATSDGGGYGYTF,TGTGCCACCAGTGATGGGGGGGGCTATGGCTACACCTTC
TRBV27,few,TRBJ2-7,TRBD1,CASRPGTGAMVDEQYF,TGTGCCAGCAGACCCGGGACAGGGGCCATGGTAGATGAGCAGTACTTC
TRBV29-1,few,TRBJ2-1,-,CSLMGVGVEGSSYNEQFF,TGCAGCCTAATGGGGGTGGGGGTGGAAGGGAGCTCCTACAATGAGCAGTTCTTC
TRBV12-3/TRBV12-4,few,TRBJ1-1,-,CASRRRNTEAFF,TGTGCCAGCAGACGACGAAACACTGAAGCTTTCTTT
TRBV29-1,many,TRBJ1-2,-,CSVEELQGIGGYTF,TGCAGCGTTGAAGAATTACAGGGTATCGGCGGCTACACCTTC
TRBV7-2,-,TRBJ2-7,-,CASSFYATGQYF,TGTGCCAGCAGCTTTTATGCGACGGGGCAGTACTTC
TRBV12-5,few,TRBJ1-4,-,CASNAGTENEKLFF,TGTGCTAGTAACGCCGGGACTGAAAATGAAAAACTGTTTTTT
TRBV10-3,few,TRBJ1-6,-,CAISESGPGTSNSPLHF,TGTGCCATCAGTGAGTCCGGTCCCGGGACATCGAATTCACCCCTCCACTTT
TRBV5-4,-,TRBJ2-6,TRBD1,CASSTDRGRRGANVLTF,TGTGCCAGCAGCACAGACAGGGGGCGACGGGGGGCCAACGTCCTGACTTTC
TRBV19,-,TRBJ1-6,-,CASSIQGWDSPLHF,TGTGCCAGTAGTATCCAGGGTTGGGATTCACCCCTCCACTTT
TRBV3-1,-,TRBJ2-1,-,CASSQPETGNEQFF,TGTGCCAGCAGCCAACCGGAGACAGGCAATGAGCAGTTCTTC
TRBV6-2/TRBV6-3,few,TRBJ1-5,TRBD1,CASSQSDRAGNQPQHF,TGTGCCAGCAGTCAATCGGACAGGGCCGGCAATCAGCCCCAGCATTTT
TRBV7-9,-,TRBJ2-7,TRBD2,CASSGLSSGGYEQYF,TGTGCCAGCAGCGGCCTCTCTAGCGGAGGTTACGAGCAGTACTTC
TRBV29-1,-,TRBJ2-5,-,CSVEGYSRERGVQETQYF,TGCAGCGTTGAGGGGTATAGTCGTGAACGGGGAGTTCAAGAGACCCAGTACTTC
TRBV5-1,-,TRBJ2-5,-,CASSSVWDKETQYF,TGCGCCAGCAGCTCGGTGTGGGACAAAGAGACCCAGTACTTC
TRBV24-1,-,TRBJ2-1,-,CATSDRDSTGYRSYNEQFF,TGTGCCACCAGTGACAGGGACTCCACAGGCTATCGTTCCTACAATGAGCAGTTCTTC
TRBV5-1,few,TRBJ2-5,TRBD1,CASSLRTGEFETQYF,TGCGCCAGCAGCTTGCGGACAGGGGAATTCGAGACCCAGTACTTC
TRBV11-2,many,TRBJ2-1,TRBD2,CASSLGIGSGLAGSSYNEQFF,TGTGCCAGCAGCTTAGGTATCGGAAGCGGACTAGCGGGGTCCAGTTACAATGAGCAGTTCTTC
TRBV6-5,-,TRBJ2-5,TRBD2,CASSAGASGSREQYF,TGTGCCAGCAGTGCGGGGGCTAGCGGGAGTCGGGAGCAGTACTTC
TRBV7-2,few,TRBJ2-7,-,CASSLESRREYF,TGTGCCAGCAGCTTAGAAAGCCGGCGTGAGTACTTC
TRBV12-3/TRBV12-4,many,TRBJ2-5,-,CASSLGPRTKTQYF,TGTGCCAGCAGTTTGGGCCCCCGGACGAAGACCCAGTACTTC
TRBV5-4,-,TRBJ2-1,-,CASSFLEGGEEINEQFF,TGTGCCAGCAGCTTTTTAGAGGGGGGCGAGGAGATAAATGAGCAGTTCTTC
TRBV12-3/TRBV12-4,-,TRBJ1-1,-,CASSFNENPLFIAFF,TGTGCCAGCAGTTTTAATGAGAACCCCTTATTCATAGCTTTCTTT
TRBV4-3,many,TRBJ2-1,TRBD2,CASSQEGASGKDEQFF,TGCGCCAGCAGCCAAGAAGGGGCTAGCGGGAAGGATGAGCAGTTCTTC
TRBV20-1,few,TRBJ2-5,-,CSARPSGDIQETQYF,TGCAGTGCTAGACCCTCGGGGGACATCCAAGAGACCCAGTACTTC